This T cell receptor (beta chain) is from a study of T cells expressing NK-cell markers. Overall study: Out of eight donors sequenced, seven tested HCMV-seropositive and the remaining one seronegative.

From germline, CDR1 is DFQATT and CDR2 SNEGSKA (reference sequence). The CDR3 loop spans 14 amino acids. TCRdb re-called the 5' RACE reads, yielding one record per CDR3 amino acid sequence without DNA. The sample has 130,000 to 150,000 distinct CDR3 sequences. Source material: blood T cells: a sorted CD56 or NKG2C T cell subset, CD4+ or CD8+ T cells, or bulk PBMC T cells (not recorded which). The receptor was isolated from a man between 18 and 29 years old in good health. The chain has TRBV20-1 and TRBJ2-1. CDR3 region: CSASSGASYNEQFF.